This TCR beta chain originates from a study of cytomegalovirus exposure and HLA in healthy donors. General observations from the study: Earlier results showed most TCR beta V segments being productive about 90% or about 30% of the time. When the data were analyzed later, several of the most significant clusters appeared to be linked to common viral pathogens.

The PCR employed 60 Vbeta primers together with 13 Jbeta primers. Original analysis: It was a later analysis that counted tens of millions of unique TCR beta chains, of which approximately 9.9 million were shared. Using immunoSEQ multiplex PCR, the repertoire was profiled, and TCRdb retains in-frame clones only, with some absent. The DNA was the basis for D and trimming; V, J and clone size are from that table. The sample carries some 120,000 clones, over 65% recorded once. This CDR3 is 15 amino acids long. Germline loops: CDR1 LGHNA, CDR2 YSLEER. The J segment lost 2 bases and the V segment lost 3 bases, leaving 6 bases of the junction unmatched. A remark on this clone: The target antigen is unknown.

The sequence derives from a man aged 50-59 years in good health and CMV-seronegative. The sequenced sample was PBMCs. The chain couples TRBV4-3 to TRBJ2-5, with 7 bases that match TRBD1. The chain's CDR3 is CASSQSGTEQETQYF. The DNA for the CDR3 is TGCGCCAGCAGCCAGTCCGGGACAGAACAAGAGACCCAGTACTTC.